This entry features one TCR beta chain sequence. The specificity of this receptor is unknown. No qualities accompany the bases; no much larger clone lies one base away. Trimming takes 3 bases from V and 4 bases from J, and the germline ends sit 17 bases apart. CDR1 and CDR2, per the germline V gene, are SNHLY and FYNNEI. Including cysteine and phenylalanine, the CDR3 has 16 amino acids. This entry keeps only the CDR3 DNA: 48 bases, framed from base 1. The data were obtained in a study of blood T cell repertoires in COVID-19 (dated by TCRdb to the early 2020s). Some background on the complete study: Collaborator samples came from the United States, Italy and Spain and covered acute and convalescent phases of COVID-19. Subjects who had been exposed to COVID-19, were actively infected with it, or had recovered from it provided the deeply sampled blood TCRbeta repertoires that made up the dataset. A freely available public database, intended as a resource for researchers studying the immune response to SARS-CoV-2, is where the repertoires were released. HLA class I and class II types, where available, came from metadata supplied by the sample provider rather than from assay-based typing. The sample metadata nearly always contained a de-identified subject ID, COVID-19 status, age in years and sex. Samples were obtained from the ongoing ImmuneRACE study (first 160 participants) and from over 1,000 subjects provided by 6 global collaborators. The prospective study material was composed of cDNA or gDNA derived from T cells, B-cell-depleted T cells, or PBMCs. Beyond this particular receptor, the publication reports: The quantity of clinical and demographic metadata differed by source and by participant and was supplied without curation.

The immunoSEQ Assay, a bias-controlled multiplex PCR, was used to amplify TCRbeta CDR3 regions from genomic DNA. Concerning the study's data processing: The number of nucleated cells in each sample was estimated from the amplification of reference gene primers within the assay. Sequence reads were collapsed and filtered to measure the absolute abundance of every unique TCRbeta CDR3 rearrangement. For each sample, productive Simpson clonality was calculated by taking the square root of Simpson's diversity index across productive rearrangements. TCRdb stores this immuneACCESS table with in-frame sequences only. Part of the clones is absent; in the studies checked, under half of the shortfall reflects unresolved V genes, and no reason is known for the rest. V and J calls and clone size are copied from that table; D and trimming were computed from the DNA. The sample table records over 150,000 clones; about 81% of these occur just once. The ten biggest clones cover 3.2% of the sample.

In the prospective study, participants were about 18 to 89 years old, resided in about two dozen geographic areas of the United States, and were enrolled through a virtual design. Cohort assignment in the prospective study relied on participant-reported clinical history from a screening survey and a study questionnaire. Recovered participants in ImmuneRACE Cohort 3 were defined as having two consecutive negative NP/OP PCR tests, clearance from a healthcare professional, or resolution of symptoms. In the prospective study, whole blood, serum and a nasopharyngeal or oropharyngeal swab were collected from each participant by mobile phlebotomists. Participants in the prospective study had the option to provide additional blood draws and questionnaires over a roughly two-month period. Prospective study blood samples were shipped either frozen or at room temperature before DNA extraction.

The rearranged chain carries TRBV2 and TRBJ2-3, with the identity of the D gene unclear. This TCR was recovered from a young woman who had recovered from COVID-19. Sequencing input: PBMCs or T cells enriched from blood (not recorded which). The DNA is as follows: TGTGCCAGCAGTGATGTGGAGATCCTCGGTTCAGATACGCAGTATTTT. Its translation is CASSDVEILGSDTQYF.